This T cell receptor (beta chain) was sequenced during a study of blood T cell repertoires in COVID-19 (dated by TCRdb to 2018 to 2021). Background for the entire study: Collaborator samples came from the United States, Italy and Spain and covered acute and convalescent phases of COVID-19. Where HLA class I and class II types were available, the types were taken from metadata supplied by the sample provider, not from assay-based typing. The material from the prospective study consisted of cDNA or gDNA derived from T cells, B-cell-depleted T cells, or PBMCs. The samples were drawn from the first 160 participants of the ongoing ImmuneRACE study and from 1,254 subjects provided by 6 global collaborators. The sample metadata nearly always contained a de-identified subject ID, COVID-19 status, age in years and sex. The repertoires were released in a freely available public database meant as a resource for research on the immune response to SARS-CoV-2. Subjects who had been exposed to COVID-19, were actively infected with it, or had recovered from it provided the deeply sampled blood TCRbeta repertoires that made up the dataset. Results the study describes overall, beyond this receptor: How much clinical and demographic metadata was included differed by source and by participant, and the metadata was provided uncurated.

Clipping removes 3 bases from V and 4 bases from J, with 4 as the unmatched junction base count. For CDR1 and CDR2, the germline V gene lists MGHRA and YSYEKL. Taken from cysteine to phenylalanine, the CDR3 has 16 residues. The entry retains the CDR3 DNA only, 48 bases that are in frame from base 1. TCRbeta CDR3 regions were amplified from genomic DNA by means of the immunoSEQ Assay, a bias-controlled multiplex PCR. In the source study's methods: The number of nucleated cells in each sample was estimated by amplification of reference gene primers within the assay. Sequence reads were collapsed and filtered to measure the absolute abundance of every unique TCRbeta CDR3 rearrangement. For each sample, productive Simpson clonality was calculated as the square root of Simpson's diversity index across productive rearrangements. TCRdb took over this immuneACCESS table, retaining in-frame rearrangements with V and J assigned. Such tables are incomplete; in checked studies, under half of the missing clones stem from an unresolved V gene, and the remainder is unexplained. D and trimming were read from the DNA, whereas the V and J calls and clone size are those reported in that table. In all, the sample holds a few hundred thousand clones, and more than 75% of those were seen once. The ten largest clonotypes hold just over 6.5% of the sample.

On this clone: The antigen this receptor binds is unknown. No quality values exist for individual bases; no much larger clone is one base distant.

Participants in the prospective study were aged about 18 to 95 years, lived in about two dozen United States geographic areas, and enrolled through a virtual design. In the prospective study, participants were assigned to cohorts based on the clinical history participants reported in a screening survey and a study questionnaire. Exposed participants had been in contact, within 2 weeks of entering the study, with a person who had a PCR-confirmed or clinician-diagnosed case of COVID-19. In the prospective study, whole blood, serum and a nasopharyngeal or oropharyngeal swab were collected from each participant by mobile phlebotomists. Additional blood draws and questionnaires over a 2-month period could optionally be provided by prospective study participants. Prospective study blood samples were shipped either frozen or at room temperature before DNA extraction.

The clonotype comes from a woman in her 50s who had been exposed to COVID-19. The chain links TRBV4-1 with TRBJ2-1, with 12 bases matching TRBD2. Sequencing used PBMCs or T cells enriched from blood (not recorded which). The DNA is as follows: TGCGCCAGCAGCCATTCCCTAGCGGGGGGGTACAATGAGCAGTTCTTC. Translated, it gives CASSHSLAGGYNEQFF.